This record looks at one T cell receptor (beta chain) sequence and its context. Antigen unknown. This sample is drawn from a study of PD-1 blockade in classical Hodgkin lymphoma. TCRdb's table, derived via immunoSEQ multiplex PCR, lists solely in-frame clones and lacks some. Here the sample spans 15,000 to 20,000 clones, around 82% being singletons. The germline V gene encodes CDR1 MNHNY and CDR2 SVGAGI (reference sequence). CDR3 length equals 13 residues. V was pared by 6 bases and J by 7 bases, with 12 bases between. Time point of the sample: cycle 4 day 1 (C4D1), after more than 5 weeks of nivolumab. Every patient experienced relapse after autologous stem cell transplantation, and brentuximab vedotin exposure varied. Regarding the study as a whole: Patients with a complete response exhibited baseline diversity comparable to newly diagnosed patients. Repertoire differences lack defined causes, possibly disease activity or prior therapy. The study found that TCR diversity rose significantly by C4D1 in CD4+ but not CD8+ cells. Newly diagnosed patients were reported to exhibit reduced baseline TCR diversity relative to healthy donors.

The chain has TRBV6-6 and TRBJ2-2; D call uncertain. The sample here was peripheral blood mononuclear cells (PBMCs), taken before the fourth cycle of nivolumab. This TCR derives from a human donor with classical Hodgkin lymphoma. CDR3 in amino acids: CASSRLGFGELFF. CDR3 sequence (DNA): TGTGCCAGCAGCCGCTTGGGGTTCGGGGAGCTGTTTTTT.